This T cell receptor beta chain stems from a study of brain T cells in children with intractable seizures. Clones were read by immunoSEQ multiplex PCR, and TCRdb kept only the in-frame ones, dropping some. This sample has around 100,000 clones, with approximately 94% found just once. The source was peripheral blood, collected at surgery. The sequence derives from a boy in the first two years of life with hemimegalencephaly and intractable seizures.

Here the CDR3 reads CASSYSMAGGLHEQYF. The CDR3 nucleotides are TGTGCCAGCAGTTACTCGATGGCAGGGGGACTACACGAGCAGTACTTC. This rearrangement joins TRBV6-5 to TRBJ2-7; TRBD1 or TRBD2 may be the D gene (7 bases each). The CDR3 spans 16 residues. Germline loops: CDR1 MNHEY, CDR2 SVGAGI. V was trimmed by 0 bases and J by 5 bases, leaving 17 bases between them.